This entry lists 32 T cell receptor beta chains sequenced from one sample in a study of CD8+ T cells in alopecia areata. Treatment given: oral pan-JAK inhibitor, 5-10 mg twice daily. The authors extracted RNA and reverse transcribed it into cDNA as the sequencing template. Profiled with immunoSEQ multiplex PCR; TCRdb holds only in-frame clones, not every one. Here the sample spans 150,000 to 200,000 clones, about three fifths being singletons. Sequences were derived from CD4+ T cells sorted from blood, sampled at week 24, from a patient treated with tofacitinib. These receptors were collected from a human donor with alopecia areata.

The genes are TRBV11-2 and TRBJ2-3; unclear D gene. Germline V lookup: CDR1 SGHAT, CDR2 FQNNGV. This CDR3 contains 14 residues. V was clipped by 2 bases and J by 0 bases, with 6 bases between them. CDR3 region: CASSLLGSTDTQYF. In DNA form, the CDR3 reads TGTGCCAGCAGCTTATTAGGGAGCACAGATACGCAGTATTTT.

This clone came up once. The chain carries TRBV29-1 and TRBJ2-2; tentative D call: TRBD2 (6 bases). The CDR3 contains 15 residues. Germline V gene sequence: CDR1 SQVTM, CDR2 ANQGSEA. The V and J ends lost 6 bases and 2 bases respectively, with 16 bases between them. The DNA for the CDR3 is TGCAGCGTCCCTAGGCCGGGAGTTAACACCGGGGAGCTGTTTTTT. It codes for CSVPRPGVNTGELFF.

The chain combines TRBV6-5 with TRBJ1-1; 7 bases fit TRBD1. The J segment lost 6 bases and the V segment lost 2 bases, leaving 6 bases of the junction unmatched. This CDR3 spans 14 amino acids. CDR1 and CDR2 (germline): MNHEY, SVGAGI. The CDR3 spells CASSYETGRSEAFF. For the CDR3, the DNA is TGTGCCAGCAGTTACGAGACAGGGAGGTCTGAAGCTTTCTTT.

In DNA, the CDR3 is TGTGCCAGCAGCTTAGCGGGAGGGGATACGCAGTATTTT. This encodes CASSLAGGDTQYF. This chain connects TRBV7-6 to TRBJ2-3; 7 bases line up with TRBD2. V was clipped by 0 bases and J by 6 bases; unmatched bases: 0. The V gene's germline CDR1 is SGHVS and CDR2 FNYEAQ. The CDR3 runs 13 residues. The full variable domain, with the rest looked up from reference TRBV7-6 and TRBJ2-3, is GAGVSQSPRYKVTKRGQDVALRCDPISGHVSLYWYRQALGQGPEFLTYFNYEAQQDKSGLPNDRFSAERPEGSISTLTIQRTEQRDSAMYRCASSLAGGDTQYFGPGTRLTVL.

This clone was observed a handful of times. The genes are TRBV7-9 and TRBJ1-1; maybe TRBD1 (6 bases). The CDR3 has 14 amino acids. Germline-derived CDR1 and CDR2 are SEHNR and FQNEAQ (reference sequence). V was shortened by 1 base and J by 3 bases, with 9 bases between the two germline ends. DNA for the CDR3: TGTGCCAGCAGCTTAGATGGGGGCGACACTGAAGCTTTCTTT. This sequence encodes CASSLDGGDTEAFF. The entire variable domain, with the rest obtained from reference TRBV7-9 and TRBJ1-1, is as follows: DTGVSQNPRHKITKRGQNVTFRCDPISEHNRLYWYRQTLGQGPEFLTYFQNEAQLEKSRLLSDRFSAERPKGSFSTLEIQRTEQGDSAMYLCASSLDGGDTEAFFGQGTRLTVV.

The chain uses TRBV29-1 and TRBJ2-2; D gene unclear. The CDR3 is 14 amino acids. V was shortened by 7 bases and J by 0 bases, with 12 bases between the two germline ends. Germline loops: CDR1 SQVTM, CDR2 ANQGSEA. The chain's CDR3 is CSAANGPNTGELFF. The CDR3 DNA follows: TGCAGCGCTGCCAACGGGCCGAACACCGGGGAGCTGTTTTTT.

The CDR3 nucleotides are TGTGCCAGCAGTTTAGACAGGGTCGTTTCCGAGCAGTACTTC. As protein: CASSLDRVVSEQYF. This chain uses TRBV28 with TRBJ2-7; 7 bases match TRBD1. Germline assignment: CDR1 MDHEN and CDR2 SYDVKM. Trimming cost V 2 bases and J 6 bases; bases outside gene matches: 7. This CDR3 has 14 amino acids.

This clone was counted between two and nine times. J is TRBJ2-2 and V is TRBV4-3, with D perhaps TRBD1 or TRBD2 (5 bases each). The CDR3 contains 16 residues. Germline lookup yields CDR1 LGHNA and CDR2 YSLEER. Between the trimmed V and J ends, which lost 4 bases and 1 base, there was a span of 13 bases. CDR3 bases: TGCGCCAGCAGCCCGCGAGGGACGGTGAACACCGGGGAGCTGTTTTTT. Its protein is CASSPRGTVNTGELFF.

This clone was seen more than once but under ten times. This chain joins TRBV30 and TRBJ2-5; no firm D call. The CDR3 has 11 residues. Germline V gene sequence: CDR1 GTSNPN, CDR2 SVGIG (reference sequence). The V gene lost 0 bases and the J gene lost 10 bases, with 9 bases spanning the gap. Here the CDR3 DNA reads TGTGCCTGGAGTGTATCGGCCGACCAGTACTTC. Translating gives CAWSVSADQYF.

This clone was seen only a few times. The genes are TRBV27 and TRBJ2-5, with 7 bases matching TRBD1. This CDR3 spans 16 amino acids. The germline V gene encodes CDR1 MNHEY and CDR2 SMNVEV (reference sequence). V trimming: 6 bases; J trimming: 4 bases; junction bases outside the gene matches: 14. The CDR3 nucleotides are TGTGCCAGCAGAGGCACCAACAGGGGTTGGGGAGAGACCCAGTACTTC. Translated, it gives CASRGTNRGWGETQYF.

There are a few counts of this clone. The CDR3 DNA reads TGTGCCAGCATCCTCGGACAATTCAACACCGGGGAGCTGTTTTTT. This sequence encodes CASILGQFNTGELFF. V usage is TRBV2 and J usage is TRBJ2-2; weak D call: TRBD1 (5 bases). The CDR3 extends over 15 amino acids. CDR1 SNHLY and CDR2 FYNNEI come from the germline V gene. V was clipped by 7 bases and J by 2 bases, with 14 bases between them.

This CDR3 reads CSARVQNTEAFF. For the CDR3, the DNA is TGCAGCGCCAGAGTGCAGAACACTGAAGCTTTCTTT. The J gene is TRBJ1-1, the V gene TRBV29-1; D unresolved. Germline V gene sequence: CDR1 SQVTM, CDR2 ANQGSEA. This CDR3 comprises 12 residues. Trimming stripped 7 bases from V and 1 base from J, with 10 bases between.

The rearrangement joins TRBV4-1 to TRBJ2-5, with TRBD2 matching over 9 bases. V was clipped by 4 bases and J by 5 bases; unmatched bases: 14. From germline, CDR1 is MGHRA and CDR2 YSYEKL. The CDR3 runs 17 residues. CDR3 nucleotides: TGCGCCAGCAGCCCAGGGTGGACTAGCGTGGGACAGGAGACCCAGTACTTC. Amino acids: CASSPGWTSVGQETQYF.

This clone was recorded once. The chain recombines TRBV20-1 with TRBJ2-7; D is unresolved. The V gene's germline CDR1 is DFQATT and CDR2 SNEGSKA (reference sequence). The CDR3 covers 10 residues. The CDR3 here is CSAEDYEQYF. CDR3 nucleotide sequence: TGCAGCGCGGAAGATTACGAGCAGTACTTC.

In its sample, this clone was seen once. V is TRBV6-5 and J is TRBJ1-5, with TRBD1 matching 7 bases. V shed 5 bases and J 2 bases; nucleotides not matched to a gene: 3. This CDR3 is 14 amino acids long. CDR1 is MNHEY and CDR2 is SVGAGI in the germline V gene. The CDR3 sequence is CASSPGQRNQPQHF. The DNA for the CDR3 is TGTGCCAGCAGTCCGGGACAGCGCAATCAGCCCCAGCATTTT.

This clone has only a few counts. V usage is TRBV13 and J usage is TRBJ2-7, with D uncertain. This CDR3 is 14 amino acids long. V lost 5 bases and J 0 bases, leaving 11 bases between the germline ends. CDR1 and CDR2 (germline): PRHDT, FYEKMQ (reference sequence). CDR3 nucleotides: TGTGCCAGCAGCCAAGGGTTGCCCTCCTACGAGCAGTACTTC. Encoded protein: CASSQGLPSYEQYF.

The chain links TRBV19 to TRBJ1-2; D is undetermined. This CDR3 comprises 14 residues. Trimming shortened V by 3 bases and J by 5 bases, and 13 bases separated the two germline ends. Germline V CDR1 and CDR2: LNHDA, SQIVND (reference sequence). CDR3 in amino acids: CASSIRPALYGYTF. CDR3 nucleotides: TGTGCCAGTAGTATTCGGCCAGCACTTTATGGCTACACCTTC.

There are a few counts of this clone. The rearrangement joins TRBV29-1 to TRBJ1-5; D is unresolved. V dropped 1 base and J dropped 6 bases, with 10 bases sitting between them. CDR3 length equals 13 residues. From germline, CDR1 is SQVTM and CDR2 ANQGSEA. CDR3 coding DNA: TGCAGCGTTGAAGGGGAAATTGGTCAGCCCCAGCATTTT. The encoded protein is CSVEGEIGQPQHF.

This chain uses TRBV5-6 with TRBJ2-7; D is perhaps TRBD1 (6 bases). V gave up 1 base and J gave up 4 bases, with 15 bases separating them. This CDR3 contains 15 residues. Germline assignment: CDR1 SGHDT and CDR2 YYEEEE. CDR3 nucleotides: TGTGCCAGCAGCTTGTTAAGCAGGGGTCGGTACGAGCAGTACTTC. Its protein is CASSLLSRGRYEQYF.

This clone was detected once. The rearrangement uses TRBV4-1 and TRBJ1-2; perhaps TRBD1 as D (6 bases). CDR3 length equals 17 residues. CDR1 and CDR2 from the germline V gene are MGHRA and YSYEKL. Trimming left V 0 bases short and J 6 bases short, with 20 bases between. The CDR3 DNA reads as TGCGCCAGCAGCCAAGATGGGGGTTTTTTGGGGGCTCATGGCTACACCTTC. Protein: CASSQDGGFLGAHGYTF.

Points on this clone: Other DNA sequences of this sample code for an identical CDR3. The chain recombines TRBV30 with TRBJ1-5; 7 positions agree with TRBD1. In germline, CDR1 is GTSNPN, CDR2 SVGIG (reference sequence). The junction had 0 bases not matched to a gene; V was cut back by 0 bases and J by 4 bases. The CDR3 sequence is 13 residues long. The CDR3 sequence is CAWSVQGNQPQHF. The CDR3 DNA sequence: TGTGCCTGGAGTGTACAGGGGAATCAGCCCCAGCATTTT.

V is TRBV18 and J is TRBJ2-1, with 10 positions matching TRBD2. CDR3 length equals 13 residues. V shed 3 bases and J 10 bases; nucleotides not matched to a gene: 3. The germline CDR1 and CDR2 sequences are KGHSH and LQKENI. As DNA, the CDR3 is TGTGCCAGCTCACCCCTAGCGGGGGTGGAGCAGTTCTTC. This codes for CASSPLAGVEQFF.

The chain uses TRBV5-6 and TRBJ2-6; TRBD1 or TRBD2 may be the D gene (5 bases each). Germline CDR1 is SGHDT and CDR2 is YYEEEE. V lost 0 bases and J lost 7, with 14 bases in between. The CDR3 extends over 16 amino acids. The CDR3 sequence is CASSLAGQSEANVLTF. Here the CDR3 DNA reads TGTGCCAGCAGCTTGGCGGGGCAGAGCGAAGCCAACGTCCTGACTTTC.

Turning to this clone: Other nucleotide sequences in the sample specify the same CDR3. The chain carries TRBV25-1 and TRBJ1-1; tentatively, D is TRBD1 (6 bases). This CDR3 comprises 14 residues. V lost 7 bases and J 0 bases, leaving 12 bases between the germline ends. Germline CDR1 MGHDK, CDR2 SYGVNS. CDR3 bases: TGTGCCAGCACCCAAGGGGGTATGAACACTGAAGCTTTCTTT. Protein product: CASTQGGMNTEAFF.

The chain recombines TRBV25-1 with TRBJ1-4; D is unresolved. Germline lookup yields CDR1 MGHDK and CDR2 SYGVNS. The V end was cut by 0 bases, the J end by 10 bases, with 3 bases between. The CDR3 consists of 11 residues. The CDR3 DNA reads TGTGCCAGCAGTGAATATGGAAAACTGTTTTTT. Protein sequence: CASSEYGKLFF.

This chain connects TRBV25-1 to TRBJ1-5; possible D gene TRBD1, 5 bases. This CDR3 is 12 amino acids long. Trimming took 3 bases from V and 6 from J, leaving 6 bases between them. CDR1 MGHDK and CDR2 SYGVNS come from the germline V gene. This chain's CDR3 is CASSDGGQPQHF. CDR3 nucleotide sequence: TGTGCCAGCAGTGATGGGGGTCAGCCCCAGCATTTT.

This chain connects TRBV6-5 to TRBJ1-3; D is undetermined. Looked up from germline, CDR1 is MNHEY and CDR2 is SVGAGI. This CDR3 has 13 residues. Trimming took off 6 bases at V and 0 bases at J, with 6 bases between the two ends. The CDR3 sequence is CASSKASGNTIYF. CDR3 coding DNA: TGTGCCAGCAGCAAAGCCTCTGGAAACACCATATATTTT.

The sample holds one count of this clone. The CDR3 bases are TGTGCCAGCAGCTTGGACGGTCTCTACGAGCAGTACTTC. Amino acids: CASSLDGLYEQYF. V is TRBV5-6 and J is TRBJ2-7; D call uncertain. V dropped 0 bases and J dropped 3 bases, with 7 bases sitting between them. Per germline, CDR1 SGHDT and CDR2 YYEEEE. This CDR3 comprises 13 residues. The variable domain in full, with the rest retrieved from reference TRBV5-6 and TRBJ2-7, is DAGVTQSPTHLIKTRGQQVTLRCSPKSGHDTVSWYQQALGQGPQFIFQYYEEEERQRGNFPDRFSGHQFPNYSSELNVNALLLGDSALYLCASSLDGLYEQYFGPGTRLTVT.

The gene calls are TRBV2 and TRBJ2-5; D is unresolved. Trimming took off 4 bases at V and 1 base at J, with 10 bases between the two ends. Germline-derived CDR1 and CDR2 are SNHLY and FYNNEI. This CDR3 region has 14 residues. CDR3 bases: TGTGCCAGCAGTGTCCGGGCCCTCCAAGAGACCCAGTACTTC. Amino acids: CASSVRALQETQYF.

The CDR3 reads CASNAPPAPETQYF. The CDR3 DNA is TGTGCCAGCAACGCGCCACCGGCCCCAGAGACCCAGTACTTC. The rearrangement links TRBV28 to TRBJ2-5, with D hard to call. CDR1 MDHEN and CDR2 SYDVKM come from the germline V gene. Deletions cut 7 bases from V and 4 bases from J, with 16 bases between. The CDR3 totals 14 residues.

This clone turned up a few times. The gene calls are TRBV30 and TRBJ1-1; tentatively, D is TRBD1 (6 bases). Trimming took off 2 bases at V and 5 bases at J, with 12 bases between the two ends. This CDR3 is built from 13 residues. The germline V gene encodes CDR1 GTSNPN and CDR2 SVGIG (reference sequence). The CDR3 nucleotides are TGTGCCTGGAGTAACTTCAGGGGAACTGAAGCTTTCTTT. Its protein product is CAWSNFRGTEAFF. Complete variable domain (other parts from reference TRBV30 and TRBJ1-1): SQTIHQWPATLVQPVGSPLSLECTVEGTSNPNLYWYRQAAGRGLQLLFYSVGIGQISSEVPQNLSASRPQDRQFILSSKKLLLSDSGFYLCAWSNFRGTEAFFGQGTRLTVV.

The chain links TRBV5-6 to TRBJ2-7, with D maybe TRBD2 (5 bases). The germline CDR1 and CDR2 sequences are SGHDT and YYEEEE. Deletions cut 3 bases from V and 0 bases from J, with 13 bases between. This CDR3 has 15 residues. Here the CDR3 DNA reads TGTGCCAGCAGCTCGACGGACGACTACTCCTACGAGCAGTACTTC. Its protein product is CASSSTDDYSYEQYF.